This TCR delta chain came from a study of gamma-delta chains in newborns, infants, children. Whole-study context: Microbial exposure reportedly drives polyclonal innate γδ T cell expansion after birth.

TCRdb re-called the reads using CATT. The table lists 15,000 or so delta-chain clones, approximately 7% of them singletons, with 20% to 25% in the top ten. J lost 2 bases, V lost 4 bases, and 7 bases had no gene match. Germline CDR1 and CDR2: GEAIGNYY and EKD. This CDR3 is 18 amino acids long. The specimen was blood. J is TRDJ3 and V is TRDV2, with 10 bases aligning to TRDD3. The source is a child who was a newborn, infant or young child, either healthy, febrile or measles-vaccinated (not recorded which). The CDR3 loop reads CACDLLGDLPWDTRQMFF. The CDR3 nucleotides are TGTGCCTGTGATCTACTGGGGGATCTCCCCTGGGACACCCGACAGATGTTTTTC.